Shown below are 32 T cell receptor beta chains from a single sample sequenced in a study of blood T cells in healthy people across ages. Combining a sample-barcoded 5' primer with a J-beta primer mix, a second PCR ran for roughly 6 to 11 cycles. Each CDR3 protein is one row after TCRdb ran MiXCR on the 5' RACE reads. The data contain about 1.4 million distinct CDR3 sequences, approximately 63% of them seen just once; the ten biggest clones take up about 6.3%. Input material: blood. The receptors derive from a man aged 18-30 years in good health.

The chain uses TRBV27 and TRBJ1-5, with a tentative D call TRBD1 (5 bases). This CDR3 contains 14 residues. The V end lost 6 bases, the J end lost 7 bases, and 16 bases lay between the germline ends. Germline values: CDR1 MNHEY, CDR2 SMNVEV (reference sequence). CDR3 sequence (DNA): TGTGCCAGCAGACTAATCGAGGGGTGGCAGCCCCAGCATTTT. Protein product: CASRLIEGWQPQHF.

The V call is TRBV20-1, the J call TRBJ1-2; 9 bases are a match to TRBD1. Germline V lookup: CDR1 DFQATT, CDR2 SNEGSKA (reference sequence). V gave up 0 bases and J gave up 4 bases; unmatched junction bases: 0. This CDR3 is 13 amino acids long. The CDR3 sequence: CSAREGQGYGYTF. As DNA, the CDR3 is TGCAGTGCTAGAGAGGGACAGGGCTATGGCTACACCTTC.

The V gene is TRBV4-1, the J gene TRBJ1-1; unclear D gene. The CDR3 has 14 residues. CDR1 is MGHRA, CDR2 YSYEKL, per germline. With 6 bases removed from V and 4 bases from J, the gap between germline ends came to 15 bases. The CDR3 sequence: CASSQRQVATEAFF. The CDR3 nucleotides read TGCGCCAGCAGTCAACGTCAGGTGGCCACTGAAGCTTTCTTT.

This clonotype has only a few counts. This chain uses TRBV12-3 or TRBV12-4 with TRBJ2-3; D possibly corresponds to TRBD2 (5 bases). The CDR3 length is 15 residues. Trimming removed 6 bases from V and 1 base from J, with 14 bases in between. The CDR3 here is CASRKLVGGTDTQYF. CDR3 nucleotides: TGTGCCAGCAGGAAACTAGTCGGTGGCACAGATACGCAGTATTTT.

The chain employs TRBV11-3 and TRBJ2-7; 10 nucleotides agree with TRBD1. Germline V CDR1 and CDR2: SGHNT, YENEEA. The J segment lost 4 bases and the V segment lost 8 bases, leaving 8 bases of the junction unmatched. This CDR3 region has 14 residues. This CDR3 reads CASAPGQGSYEQYF. The DNA for the CDR3 is TGTGCCAGCGCCCCGGGACAGGGGAGTTACGAGCAGTACTTC. The full variable domain, its missing parts supplied by reference TRBV11-3 and TRBJ2-7, is EAGVVQSPRYKIIEKKQPVAFWCNPISGHNTLYWYLQNLGQGPELLIRYENEEAVDDSQLPKDRFSAERLKGVDSTLKIQPAELGDSAVYLCASAPGQGSYEQYFGPGTRLTVT.

The CDR3 DNA reads as TGTGCCAGCACTCATAGTAACTATGGCTACACCTTC. Protein: CASTHSNYGYTF. The chain recombines TRBV28 with TRBJ1-2; D remains unclear. Per germline, CDR1 MDHEN and CDR2 SYDVKM. The V end was cut by 7 bases, the J end by 1 base, with 7 bases between. This CDR3 spans 12 amino acids.

J is TRBJ2-1 and V is TRBV6-2 or TRBV6-3; a weak D match, TRBD1 (6 bases). Per the germline V gene, CDR1 is MNHEY and CDR2 is SVGEGT. This CDR3 contains 14 residues. The V gene lost 2 bases and the J gene lost 10 bases, with 15 bases spanning the gap. The CDR3 DNA sequence: TGTGCCAGCAGTTACGATTCCTGGGGACAAGAGCAGTTCTTC. Translating gives CASSYDSWGQEQFF.

The chain uses TRBV20-1 and TRBJ1-2; perhaps TRBD1 as D (6 bases). Germline assignment: CDR1 DFQATT and CDR2 SNEGSKA (reference sequence). V was clipped by 1 base and J by 0 bases, with 9 bases between them. CDR3 size: 14 residues. The CDR3 sequence: CSARAEGANYGYTF. The DNA of the CDR3 is TGCAGTGCTAGAGCGGAGGGGGCTAACTATGGCTACACCTTC.

This chain connects TRBV29-1 to TRBJ2-3; no firm D call. Germline assignment: CDR1 SQVTM and CDR2 ANQGSEA. The V end lost 4 bases, the J end lost 3 bases, and 11 bases lay between the germline ends. CDR3 size: 13 residues. The CDR3 reads CSVGPGMTDTQYF. The CDR3 coding sequence is TGCAGCGTTGGGCCAGGCATGACAGATACGCAGTATTTT.

This clonotype was recorded a few times. V and J are TRBV6-2 or TRBV6-3 and TRBJ2-7; D is ambiguous. CDR3 size: 13 residues. With 0 bases removed from V and 5 bases from J, the gap between germline ends came to 8 bases. CDR1 MNHEY and CDR2 SVGEGT come from the germline V gene. The CDR3 sequence is CASSYSWSDEQYF. CDR3 in DNA: TGTGCCAGCAGTTACTCGTGGAGCGACGAGCAGTACTTC.

This CDR3 reads CATGPGVGNEQYF. The CDR3 bases are TGTGCCACCGGCCCCGGAGTAGGCAATGAGCAGTACTTC. The chain uses TRBV24-1 and TRBJ2-7; no clear D gene. V was trimmed by 9 bases and J by 7 bases, leaving 18 bases between them. CDR3 size: 13 residues. Germline V lookup: CDR1 KGHDR, CDR2 SFDVKD.

The gene calls are TRBV11-2 and TRBJ2-7; D perhaps matches TRBD2 (5 bases). Germline assignment: CDR1 SGHAT and CDR2 FQNNGV. This CDR3 is built from 15 residues. V gave up 1 base and J gave up 3 bases, with 13 bases separating them. CDR3 protein: CASSLVEGRNYEQYF. The CDR3 DNA reads TGTGCCAGCAGCTTAGTAGAGGGCAGAAACTACGAGCAGTACTTC.

This chain connects TRBV12-3 or TRBV12-4 to TRBJ2-7; D unclear. The end of the DNA is better explained by TRBJ2-5, so the J call may be wrong. CDR3 length: 15 residues. This CDR3 is CASSLASFIAETQYF. CDR3 sequence (DNA): TGTGCCAGCAGTTTAGCGAGCTTCATCGCGGAGACCCAGTACTTC.

V and J are TRBV4-2 and TRBJ2-5; TRBD2 might be the D (7 bases). Trimming removed 0 bases at V and 7 bases at J, with 18 bases between. The germline CDR1 and CDR2 sequences are LGHNA and YNFKEQ. This CDR3 is 16 amino acids long. CDR3 coding DNA: TGTGCCAGCAGCCAAGATTCGACTAGGGGGGGGGCGACCCAGTACTTC. Its translation is CASSQDSTRGGATQYF.

The J gene is TRBJ1-2, the V gene TRBV20-1; possible D gene TRBD1, 5 bases. In germline, CDR1 is DFQATT, CDR2 SNEGSKA (reference sequence). Trimming took off 5 bases at V and 2 bases at J, with 18 bases between the two ends. The CDR3 spans 15 residues. CDR3 DNA: TGCAGTGCTCCCGGGGCATATGATCTCAACTATGGCTACACCTTC. Its translation is CSAPGAYDLNYGYTF.

The chain uses TRBV3-1 and TRBJ1-4; tentatively, D is TRBD1 (5 bases). The germline V gene has CDR1 LGHDT and CDR2 YNNKEL (reference sequence). Trimming removed 4 bases at V and 5 bases at J, with 14 bases between. CDR3 length: 15 residues. The CDR3 nucleotides are TGTGCCAGCAGCCGTCAGGACATTCAAAATGAAAAACTGTTTTTT. It specifies CASSRQDIQNEKLFF.

Worth noting for this clonotype: This sequence may be a read error, since a much larger clone differs from it by one base. The chain links TRBV20-1 to TRBJ2-5, with TRBD1 matching over 7 bases. Germline CDR1 reads DFQATT; CDR2 reads SNEGSKA (reference sequence). This CDR3 comprises 14 residues. J was trimmed by 11 bases and V by 5 bases; bases with no gene match: 17. The DNA of the CDR3 is TGCAGTGCTGCACCGGGACAGAACTACAATGAGCAGTACTTC. It specifies CSAAPGQNYNEQYF.

The rearrangement joins TRBV27 to TRBJ2-4, with TRBD2 matching 12 bases. TRBJ2-5 matches the DNA end more closely, so the J call is doubtful. This CDR3 has 20 residues. Germline V gene lookup returns CDR1 MNHEY and CDR2 SMNVEV (reference sequence). CDR3 DNA: TGTGCCAGCAGTTTTGGGTTGGATCAGCGACTAGCGGGGGAAAGAGAGACCCAGTACTTC. Protein product: CASSFGLDQRLAGERETQYF.

V gene TRBV5-1 combines with J gene TRBJ2-5, with 12 bases aligning to TRBD1. CDR1 SGHRS and CDR2 YFSETQ come from the germline V gene. J was trimmed by 11 bases and V by 0 bases; bases with no gene match: 8. CDR3 length: 15 amino acids. In DNA, the CDR3 is TGCGCCAGCAGCTTGGGGGACAGGGGGCGCGAGGAGCAGTACTTC. This codes for CASSLGDRGREEQYF.

The chain couples TRBV12-3 or TRBV12-4 to TRBJ2-7, with 7 bases that match TRBD2. Unmatched junction bases numbered 4, after V lost 7 bases and J lost 4 bases. CDR3 length: 12 amino acids. The CDR3 nucleotides are TGTGCCAGCATGGAGCGGGGTTACGAGCAGTACTTC. Protein sequence: CASMERGYEQYF.

The chain has TRBV20-1 and TRBJ1-6; 7 bases match TRBD1. With V trimmed by 6 bases and J by 4 bases, 12 bases remained unmatched. Germline CDR1 and CDR2: DFQATT and SNEGSKA (reference sequence). The CDR3 totals 16 residues. The chain's CDR3 is CSARFTGTDYNSPLHF. For the CDR3, the DNA is TGCAGTGCCCGCTTCACCGGGACAGATTATAATTCACCCCTCCACTTT.

The V and J genes are TRBV28 and TRBJ2-3; 7 bases are shared with TRBD2. The germline V gene encodes CDR1 MDHEN and CDR2 SYDVKM. Trimming cost V 3 bases and J 4 bases; bases outside gene matches: 10. This CDR3 has 16 amino acids. The CDR3 nucleotides are TGTGCCAGCAGTTTTCGTACTAGCGAAGGCGCAGATACGCAGTATTTT. Translation: CASSFRTSEGADTQYF.

J is TRBJ2-1 and V is TRBV29-1, with no clear D. The J call may be mistaken, given a closer DNA end match to TRBJ2-7. CDR1 is SQVTM and CDR2 is ANQGSEA in the germline V gene. The CDR3 has 13 amino acids. The CDR3 loop is CSVDVPTYNEQYF. DNA for the CDR3: TGCAGCGTTGATGTACCGACCTACAATGAGCAGTACTTC.

The chain couples TRBV29-1 to TRBJ2-5; the match to TRBD1 covers 7 bases. Germline CDR1 reads SQVTM; CDR2 reads ANQGSEA. The CDR3 totals 14 residues. V shed 1 base, J shed 5 bases, and the junction held 7 bases outside the gene matches. CDR3 loop: CSVEGTGLRETQYF. The CDR3 nucleotides are TGCAGCGTTGAAGGGACAGGCCTTCGGGAGACCCAGTACTTC.

This clonotype was counted a few times. The J gene is TRBJ2-1, the V gene TRBV5-1, with TRBD2 matching over 10 bases. The germline V gene has CDR1 SGHRS and CDR2 YFSETQ. J gave up 5 bases and V 4 bases, and 9 bases lay outside the gene matches. The CDR3 length is 16 residues. This chain's CDR3 is CASSPFGLAADNEQFF. DNA of the CDR3: TGCGCCAGCAGCCCGTTTGGACTAGCGGCTGACAATGAGCAGTTCTTC.

This chain joins TRBV15 and TRBJ2-1; 9 bases agree with TRBD2. The CDR3 extends over 15 amino acids. CDR1 and CDR2 (germline): LNHNV, YYDKDF (reference sequence). V dropped 1 base and J dropped 8; count of bases not matched to a gene: 6. DNA of the CDR3: TGTGCCACCAGCAGAGTCCAGCGGGGGGTCCATGAGCAGTTCTTC. This codes for CATSRVQRGVHEQFF.

The rearrangement uses TRBV6-2 or TRBV6-3 and TRBJ2-7, with D tentatively TRBD2 (5 bases). CDR3 length equals 14 residues. The V end lost 0 bases, the J end lost 2 bases, and 8 bases lay between the germline ends. Germline V gives CDR1 MNHEY, CDR2 SVGEGT. For the CDR3, the DNA is TGTGCCAGCAGTTACTCGTGGGGAGCCTACGAGCAGTACTTC. Translation: CASSYSWGAYEQYF.

This sequence joins TRBV10-3 and TRBJ2-3, with D perhaps matching TRBD1 (6 bases). The CDR3 length is 16 residues. In germline, CDR1 is ENHRY, CDR2 SYGVKD. V lost 0 bases, J lost 3 bases, and 13 bases lay in between. CDR3: CAISESFGQSTDTQYF. The CDR3 DNA reads TGTGCCATCAGTGAGTCTTTCGGACAGAGTACAGATACGCAGTATTTT.

In its sample, this clonotype was seen a few times. The rearrangement links TRBV20-1 to TRBJ1-1, with a possible D match to TRBD1 (6 bases). Trimming stripped 2 bases from V and 7 bases from J, with 8 bases between. Germline-derived CDR1 and CDR2 are DFQATT and SNEGSKA (reference sequence). This CDR3 has 11 residues. Here the CDR3 DNA reads TGCAGTGCTAGACGGACAGTTGAAGCTTTCTTT. It yields the protein CSARRTVEAFF.

This clonotype appeared a single time. The chain joins TRBV12-3 or TRBV12-4 to TRBJ2-4; 10 positions match TRBD1. The CDR3 has 15 residues. Germline trimming cut 1 base from V and 7 bases from J; bases unmatched to any gene: 4. The CDR3 is CASSLGRDRGNIQYF. In DNA, the CDR3 is TGTGCCAGCAGTTTAGGTCGGGACAGGGGTAACATTCAGTACTTC.

V is TRBV28 and J is TRBJ1-1; possibly TRBD1 for D (5 bases). Germline V gene sequence: CDR1 MDHEN, CDR2 SYDVKM. V was pared by 2 bases and J by 0 bases, with 13 bases between. The CDR3 is 16 amino acids. The CDR3 loop is CASSLKGMPMNTEAFF. CDR3 nucleotides: TGTGCCAGCAGTTTAAAGGGGATGCCAATGAACACTGAAGCTTTCTTT.

This chain uses TRBV24-1 with TRBJ2-1, with 9 bases that match TRBD2. Germline CDR1 KGHDR, CDR2 SFDVKD. This CDR3 comprises 13 residues. The ends lost 6 bases at V and 9 bases at J; junction bases unmatched: 5. The CDR3 DNA sequence: TGTGCCACCAGTTCAGCGGGAGGATCTGAGCAGTTCTTC. Protein product: CATSSAGGSEQFF.